One and the same sample provided the 29 T cell receptor beta chains below, sequenced in a study of regulatory T cells in long-lasting Graves disease. Time point given: persistent/refractory GD, antithyroid drugs over 5 years with positive TRAb. PBMCs were the source of the RNA used for TCR sequencing. According to the study, TCR beta libraries were built with iRepertoire HTBI primers and CDR3-region Arm-PCR. MiXCR, run by TCRdb on the multiplex PCR reads, gives a single entry per CDR3 protein. The top ten hold around 20% of the sample, which has some 370,000 distinct CDR3 sequences, under 25% seen once. The sample in question was peripheral blood mononuclear cells (PBMCs), obtained when the disease was refractory, from a patient treated with antithyroid drugs. The receptors come from a female donor with Graves disease.

This clonotype was counted at least ten times. This chain uses TRBV27 with TRBJ2-6; 7 nucleotides match TRBD1. Germline-derived CDR1 and CDR2 are MNHEY and SMNVEV (reference sequence). CDR3 length: 15 residues. V was clipped by 7 bases and J by 2 bases; unmatched bases: 5. CDR3 bases: TGTGCCAGCACACTAAGGGGGCCTGGGGCCAACGTCCTGACTTTC. This encodes CASTLRGPGANVLTF.

The chain has TRBV24-1 and TRBJ2-2; D perhaps matches TRBD1 (5 bases). V was cut by 3 bases and J by 4 bases, with 11 bases left in between. This CDR3 comprises 15 residues. Germline V gene lookup returns CDR1 KGHDR and CDR2 SFDVKD. CDR3 protein: CATSDAGPSTGELFF. The CDR3 bases are TGTGCCACCAGTGATGCAGGGCCCAGCACCGGGGAGCTGTTTTTT.

This clonotype was observed many times. The V gene is TRBV28, the J gene TRBJ2-7; no clear D. This CDR3 spans 14 amino acids. V was pared by 6 bases and J by 4 bases, with 16 bases between. Germline CDR1 and CDR2: MDHEN and SYDVKM. The CDR3: CASSKTSTLYEQYF. CDR3 bases: TGTGCCAGCAGCAAGACAAGTACTCTGTACGAGCAGTACTTC. The variable domain in full, completed from reference TRBV28 and TRBJ2-7, reads DVKVTQSSRYLVKRTGEKVFLECVQDMDHENMFWYRQDPGLGLRLIYFSYDVKMKEKGDIPEGYSVSREKKERFSLILESASTNQTSMYLCASSKTSTLYEQYFGPGTRLTVT.

V is TRBV10-3 and J is TRBJ2-7; D remains ambiguous. V was cut by 2 bases and J by 5 bases, with 16 bases left in between. Germline lookup yields CDR1 ENHRY and CDR2 SYGVKD. The CDR3 is made up of 15 amino acids. The CDR3 DNA is TGTGCCATCAGTGAGCGCGGCCCAGCTCTCAACGAGCAGTACTTC. Its translation: CAISERGPALNEQYF.

This clonotype was picked up many times. The chain carries TRBV6-1 and TRBJ2-7; D uncertain. V lost 4 bases to trimming and J lost 0 bases, with 4 bases between them. Germline values: CDR1 MNHNS, CDR2 SASEGT. There are 12 residues in the CDR3. The CDR3 is CASSVGSYEQYF. CDR3 nucleotides: TGTGCCAGCAGTGTGGGCTCCTACGAGCAGTACTTC.

This clonotype was recorded at least ten times. V and J are TRBV20-1 and TRBJ1-2; D gene uncertain. The CDR3 sequence is 8 residues long. The germline V gene encodes CDR1 DFQATT and CDR2 SNEGSKA (reference sequence). Trimming pared 8 bases from V and 10 bases from J, leaving 8 bases between. The CDR3 sequence: CSPGDYTF. CDR3 nucleotides: TGCAGTCCCGGGGACTACACCTTC.

There are many counts of this clonotype. The V gene is TRBV20-1, the J gene TRBJ2-7; tentative D call: TRBD2 (6 bases). The germline V and J ends were trimmed by 4 bases and 0 bases, with 16 bases remaining between them. There are 15 residues in the CDR3. CDR1 DFQATT and CDR2 SNEGSKA come from the germline V gene (reference sequence). CDR3 DNA: TGCAGTGCTACCACCCGGGGGAGATTCTCCTACGAGCAGTACTTC. Its protein product is CSATTRGRFSYEQYF.

In this sample, this clonotype turned up a few times. One junction end does not reproduce the germline sequence, and a read error may be involved. The CDR3 is CSARDDRDSLRHF. For the CDR3, the DNA is TGCAGTGCTAGAGATGACAGGGACAGTCTGAGGCACTTC. The V and J genes are TRBV20-1 and TRBJ2-7; 7 bases are a match to TRBD1. Germline lookup yields CDR1 DFQATT and CDR2 SNEGSKA (reference sequence). The CDR3 totals 13 residues.

The chain is built from TRBV6-5 and TRBJ2-2, with D perhaps TRBD2 (6 bases). The CDR3 totals 14 residues. Deletions cut 1 base from V and 5 bases from J, with 8 bases between. CDR1 is MNHEY and CDR2 is SVGAGI in the germline V gene. The CDR3 DNA follows: TGTGCCAGCAGTTACTTCGGGGGTACCGGGGAGCTGTTTTTT. Residues: CASSYFGGTGELFF.

This chain uses TRBV5-1 with TRBJ1-2; D unresolved. The CDR3 is 13 amino acids. The V gene lost 4 bases and the J gene lost 1 base, with 8 bases spanning the gap. The V gene's germline CDR1 is SGHRS and CDR2 YFSETQ. The CDR3: CASSPDNNYGYTF. For the CDR3, the DNA is TGCGCCAGCAGCCCCGACAATAACTATGGCTACACCTTC.

The chain is built from TRBV27 and TRBJ2-7; 12 bases match TRBD2. This CDR3 is 14 amino acids long. Germline lookup yields CDR1 MNHEY and CDR2 SMNVEV (reference sequence). J lost 6 bases, V lost 6 bases, and 6 bases had no gene match. CDR3 sequence reads: CASRPSGRASEQYF. The CDR3 coding sequence is TGTGCCAGCAGGCCTAGCGGGAGGGCCTCCGAGCAGTACTTC.

This chain joins TRBV12-3 or TRBV12-4 and TRBJ2-3; D is undetermined. This CDR3 is 13 amino acids long. Trimming took off 0 bases at V and 5 bases at J, with 6 bases between the two ends. CDR3 in amino acids: CASSLALRDTQYF. The CDR3 DNA is TGTGCCAGCAGTTTAGCGCTACGAGATACGCAGTATTTT.

The V and J genes are TRBV4-2 and TRBJ1-4, with D unclear. V was shortened by 0 bases and J by 0 bases, with 17 bases between the two germline ends. The CDR3 runs to 19 residues. CDR1 is LGHNA and CDR2 is YNFKEQ in the germline V gene. CDR3 in amino acids: CASSQETIDPSTTNEKLFF. The CDR3 DNA follows: TGTGCCAGCAGCCAAGAAACCATCGACCCATCAACAACTAATGAAAAACTGTTTTTT.

Ten or more counts support this clonotype. V gene TRBV5-6 combines with J gene TRBJ1-1; D possibly corresponds to TRBD1 (6 bases). The CDR3 sequence is 14 residues long. Trimming removed 2 bases at V and 5 bases at J, with 13 bases between. Germline V gene data show CDR1 as SGHDT and CDR2 as YYEEEE. CDR3 bases: TGTGCCAGCAGCTTACAGGGCGGGCGGACTGAAGCTTTCTTT. Translation gives CASSLQGGRTEAFF.

Many counts were recorded for this clonotype. This chain uses TRBV6-1 with TRBJ1-5; D unresolved. Between the trimmed V and J ends, which lost 7 bases and 8 bases, there was a span of 15 bases. CDR3 length equals 13 residues. Germline V gene sequence: CDR1 MNHNS, CDR2 SASEGT. CDR3 in DNA: TGTGCCAGCACCACGGGAGGGTTGGAGCCCCAGCATTTT. Protein product: CASTTGGLEPQHF.

This clonotype has at least ten counts. The chain employs TRBV27 and TRBJ1-2; 9 bases agree with TRBD1. Germline CDR1 is MNHEY and CDR2 is SMNVEV (reference sequence). The CDR3 totals 15 residues. The V segment lost 0 bases and the J segment 4 bases; nucleotides outside the gene matches: 3. The CDR3 DNA reads TGTGCCAGCAGTTTATCAGGGACAGGGCTCTATGGCTACACCTTC. Its translation is CASSLSGTGLYGYTF.

This clonotype was recorded at least ten times. This rearrangement joins TRBV2 to TRBJ2-5, with TRBD1 identical over 7 bases. V was pared by 3 bases and J by 1 base, with 11 bases of the junction left unmatched. CDR3 length: 17 residues. Germline-derived CDR1 and CDR2 are SNHLY and FYNNEI. DNA for the CDR3: TGTGCCAGCAGTGAGCCCCGAGACAGGGCATCCCAAGAGACCCAGTACTTC. Protein: CASSEPRDRASQETQYF.

This clonotype was detected ten times or more. The rearrangement joins TRBV20-1 to TRBJ2-7; 10 nucleotides align to TRBD2. The CDR3 sequence is 14 residues long. CDR1 and CDR2 from the germline V gene are DFQATT and SNEGSKA (reference sequence). With V trimmed by 5 bases and J by 2 bases, 6 bases remained unmatched. Written as DNA, the CDR3 is TGCAGTGCTCAGGGACTAGCGAACGCCTACGAGCAGTACTTC. It yields the protein CSAQGLANAYEQYF.

The chain carries TRBV6-1 and TRBJ2-1; 9 bases match TRBD2. The V and J ends lost 7 bases and 3 bases, in that order; junction bases with no gene match: 10. The V gene's germline CDR1 is MNHNS and CDR2 SASEGT. This CDR3 has 16 residues. The CDR3 spells CASTRGASGNYNEQFF. The CDR3 DNA is TGTGCCAGCACCCGGGGGGCTAGCGGGAACTACAATGAGCAGTTCTTC.

The chain combines TRBV20-1 with TRBJ2-2, with a weak D call TRBD2 (10 bases). The CDR3 length is 18 residues. V was cut by 1 base and J by 7 bases, with 25 bases left in between. Germline CDR1 and CDR2: DFQATT and SNEGSKA (reference sequence). The CDR3 region is CSARAGQGLAGVFGELFF. The DNA of the CDR3 is TGCAGTGCTAGAGCCGGACAGGGGCTAGCGGGAGTATTCGGGGAGCTGTTTTTT.

Ten or more counts support this clonotype. The chain links TRBV4-2 to TRBJ1-1; no reliable D call. In germline, CDR1 is LGHNA, CDR2 YNFKEQ. Between the trimmed V and J ends, which lost 1 base and 4 bases, there was a span of 7 bases. The CDR3 sequence is 13 residues long. The CDR3 sequence: CASSQVLGTEAFF. The CDR3 region has the DNA TGTGCCAGCAGCCAAGTGCTGGGCACTGAAGCTTTCTTT.

This clonotype occurred many times. The chain links TRBV11-2 to TRBJ2-5; D possibly corresponds to TRBD1 (5 bases). Trimming cost V 5 bases and J 2 bases, with 12 bases left between them. Germline CDR1 and CDR2: SGHAT and FQNNGV. CDR3 length: 14 residues. The CDR3 DNA is TGTGCCAGCAGCCTTAGACAGCCTCAAGAGACCCAGTACTTC. It encodes CASSLRQPQETQYF.

The V gene is TRBV18, the J gene TRBJ2-7; D not certain. The germline V gene has CDR1 KGHSH and CDR2 LQKENI. V lost 3 bases, J lost 4 bases, and 10 bases lay in between. The length of the CDR3 is 13 residues. The CDR3 protein is CASSPTSRYEQYF. CDR3 DNA: TGTGCCAGCTCACCTACATCTAGGTACGAGCAGTACTTC.

The chain is built from TRBV5-1 and TRBJ1-6, with 7 bases lining up with TRBD1. The length of the CDR3 is 13 residues. Trimming removed 2 bases from V and 8 bases from J; junction bases left unmatched: 1. Germline assignment: CDR1 SGHRS and CDR2 YFSETQ. The CDR3 bases are TGCGCCAGCAGCTTCGACAGGGATTCACCCCTCCACTTT. Encoded protein: CASSFDRDSPLHF.

This clonotype showed up many times. V gene TRBV27 combines with J gene TRBJ1-2; TRBD1 agrees at 8 bases. The CDR3 totals 16 residues. V lost 7 bases and J lost 2; bases outside the gene matches: 12. CDR1 and CDR2 (germline): MNHEY, SMNVEV (reference sequence). CDR3 loop: CASKRLGPGGNYGYTF. As DNA, the CDR3 is TGTGCCAGCAAACGACTCGGCCCAGGGGGCAACTATGGCTACACCTTC.

In this sample, this clonotype turned up many times. The rearrangement links TRBV7-2 to TRBJ1-2, with 8 bases that match TRBD1. V trimming: 1 base; J trimming: 2 bases; junction bases outside the gene matches: 3. Germline CDR1 SGHTA, CDR2 FQGNSA. The CDR3 runs 15 residues. CDR3 protein: CASSLGGTGNYGYTF. In DNA, the CDR3 is TGTGCCAGCAGCTTAGGTGGGACAGGAAACTATGGCTACACCTTC.

This chain connects TRBV29-1 to TRBJ2-7; D is undetermined. V was clipped by 5 bases and J by 3 bases, with 11 bases between them. This CDR3 region has 12 residues. Germline CDR1 and CDR2: SQVTM and ANQGSEA. In DNA, the CDR3 is TGCAGCGTTTGTGGGGAAGGCTACGAGCAGTACTTC. This codes for CSVCGEGYEQYF.

The chain uses TRBV2 and TRBJ2-7, with 8 bases identical to TRBD1. CDR1 and CDR2 from the germline V gene are SNHLY and FYNNEI. J gave up 7 bases and V 7 bases, and 6 bases lay outside the gene matches. The CDR3 loop spans 12 amino acids. CDR3 bases: TGTGCCAGCAACAGACAGGGGAGGGAGCAGTACTTC. This codes for CASNRQGREQYF.

This clonotype showed up many times. The chain uses TRBV2 and TRBJ2-7; the D gene is possibly TRBD1 (5 bases). The CDR3 extends over 12 amino acids. V was pared by 6 bases and J by 2 bases, with 8 bases between. From germline, CDR1 is SNHLY and CDR2 FYNNEI. The CDR3 sequence is CASRGEAYEQYF. The CDR3 DNA follows: TGTGCCAGCAGAGGGGAAGCCTACGAGCAGTACTTC.